The 12 T cell receptor beta chains presented below share a single source sample, sequenced in a study of blood T cell repertoires in COVID-19. Assay: immunoSEQ multiplex PCR; the TCRdb copy retains only in-frame clones and omits some. The sample gives 62,000 or so clones, roughly 88% of which show up once; approximately 4.7% is in the top ten. Sequencing was performed on peripheral blood. These receptors were collected from a human donor in a cohort sampled during active COVID-19.

This chain connects TRBV30 to TRBJ2-3; TRBD2 aligns across 8 bases. V lost 5 bases, J lost 2 bases, and 9 bases stayed unmatched. This CDR3 is 15 amino acids long. Looked up from germline, CDR1 is GTSNPN and CDR2 is SVGIG (reference sequence). CDR3 sequence reads: CAWRGGTSYTDTQYF. In DNA, the CDR3 is TGTGCCTGGCGGGGGGGGACATCCTACACAGATACGCAGTATTTT.

The V call is TRBV7-2, the J call TRBJ2-5; D uncertain. The CDR3 length is 15 residues. V lost 5 bases and J 5 bases, leaving 18 bases between the germline ends. Germline V CDR1 and CDR2: SGHTA, FQGNSA. The CDR3 region is CASSPSGFLAETQYF. The CDR3 coding sequence is TGTGCCAGCAGCCCTTCCGGTTTCCTCGCGGAGACCCAGTACTTC.

The genes are TRBV6-5 and TRBJ2-3; D is perhaps TRBD2 (7 bases). CDR1 is MNHEY, CDR2 SVGAGI, per germline. V was clipped by 0 bases and J by 7 bases, with 14 bases between them. This CDR3 has 15 amino acids. This CDR3 is CASSYSNGGQNTQYF. CDR3 DNA: TGTGCCAGCAGTTACTCGAACGGGGGGCAGAATACGCAGTATTTT.

J is TRBJ2-6 and V is TRBV5-1; 8 bases align to TRBD1. The CDR3 runs 17 residues. The V and J ends lost 1 base and 2 bases, in that order; junction bases with no gene match: 5. The germline V gene encodes CDR1 SGHRS and CDR2 YFSETQ. The CDR3, as DNA: TGCGCCAGCAGCTTGTGGGCAGGGGGCGCTGGGGCCAACGTCCTGACTTTC. Translating it yields CASSLWAGGAGANVLTF.

The J gene is TRBJ2-2, the V gene TRBV10-3; 9 bases match TRBD2. CDR3 size: 16 residues. Trimming cost V 0 bases and J 5 bases; bases outside gene matches: 4. Germline values: CDR1 ENHRY, CDR2 SYGVKD. The CDR3 region is CAISESSGSLTGELFF. The CDR3 nucleotides read TGTGCCATCAGTGAGTCTAGCGGGAGTTTAACCGGGGAGCTGTTTTTT.

The genes are TRBV19 and TRBJ2-2; 11 bases are shared with TRBD2. V shed 3 bases, J shed 8 bases, and the junction held 8 bases outside the gene matches. CDR1 LNHDA and CDR2 SQIVND come from the germline V gene (reference sequence). CDR3 length: 16 amino acids. The CDR3 sequence: CASSMGLAAGGGELFF. DNA for the CDR3: TGTGCCAGTAGTATGGGACTAGCGGCCGGGGGAGGGGAGCTGTTTTTT. Looking up the rest from reference TRBV19 and TRBJ2-2 gives the full variable domain: DGGITQSPKYLFRKEGQNVTLSCEQNLNHDAMYWYRQDPGQGLRLIYYSQIVNDFQKGDIAEGYSVSREKKESFPLTVTSAQKNPTAFYLCASSMGLAAGGGELFFGEGSRLTVL.

This clone occurred a few times. The CDR3 sequence: CASSYGWGQETIPDTQYF. CDR3 coding DNA: TGTGCCAGCAGCTATGGGTGGGGACAAGAAACGATTCCGGATACGCAGTATTTT. The chain joins TRBV28 to TRBJ2-3, with D perhaps matching TRBD1 (6 bases). The CDR3 sequence is 18 residues long. Trimming took off 6 bases at V and 6 bases at J, with 28 bases between the two ends. CDR1 is MDHEN, CDR2 SYDVKM, per germline.

The chain employs TRBV5-1 and TRBJ1-4; 11 bases are shared with TRBD1. The trim removed 4 bases at V and 7 bases at J, leaving 3 bases unmatched. Germline V gene sequence: CDR1 SGHRS, CDR2 YFSETQ. The CDR3 is 14 amino acids. The CDR3: CASSRDRGVEKLFF. As DNA, the CDR3 is TGCGCCAGCAGCCGGGACAGGGGGGTTGAAAAACTGTTTTTT.

The chain has TRBV18 and TRBJ2-3, with D uncertain. This CDR3 is built from 13 residues. The germline V gene has CDR1 KGHSH and CDR2 LQKENI. Trimming stripped 1 base from V and 4 bases from J, with 6 bases between. CDR3 DNA: TGTGCCAGCTCACCACGTCAGTCAGATACGCAGTATTTT. This encodes CASSPRQSDTQYF.

The chain recombines TRBV30 with TRBJ2-1, with a possible D match to TRBD2 (6 bases). Per germline, CDR1 GTSNPN and CDR2 SVGIG (reference sequence). The CDR3 covers 15 residues. With 0 bases removed from V and 7 bases from J, the gap between germline ends came to 16 bases. The CDR3 DNA sequence: TGTGCCTGGAGTGTACCTCTGGGGGGTTTGAATGAGCAGTTCTTC. This encodes CAWSVPLGGLNEQFF. Full variable domain (missing parts from reference TRBV30 and TRBJ2-1): SQTIHQWPATLVQPVGSPLSLECTVEGTSNPNLYWYRQAAGRGLQLLFYSVGIGQISSEVPQNLSASRPQDRQFILSSKKLLLSDSGFYLCAWSVPLGGLNEQFFGPGTRLTVL.

The CDR3 coding sequence is TGTGCCAGCAGTTTATCTGGACAGATGAACACTGAAGCTTTCTTT. This codes for CASSLSGQMNTEAFF. The chain joins TRBV27 to TRBJ1-1, with a tentative D call TRBD1 (6 bases). CDR1 and CDR2 from the germline V gene are MNHEY and SMNVEV (reference sequence). Trimming pared 0 bases from V and 0 bases from J, leaving 8 bases between. CDR3 length equals 15 residues.

This chain joins TRBV6-5 and TRBJ2-6, with a tentative D call TRBD1 (5 bases). Trimming stripped 5 bases from V and 4 bases from J, with 6 bases between. The CDR3 is made up of 13 amino acids. In germline, CDR1 is MNHEY, CDR2 SVGAGI. CDR3 loop: CASSRTGANVLTF. Written as DNA, the CDR3 is TGTGCCAGCAGTCGGACAGGGGCCAACGTCCTGACTTTC.